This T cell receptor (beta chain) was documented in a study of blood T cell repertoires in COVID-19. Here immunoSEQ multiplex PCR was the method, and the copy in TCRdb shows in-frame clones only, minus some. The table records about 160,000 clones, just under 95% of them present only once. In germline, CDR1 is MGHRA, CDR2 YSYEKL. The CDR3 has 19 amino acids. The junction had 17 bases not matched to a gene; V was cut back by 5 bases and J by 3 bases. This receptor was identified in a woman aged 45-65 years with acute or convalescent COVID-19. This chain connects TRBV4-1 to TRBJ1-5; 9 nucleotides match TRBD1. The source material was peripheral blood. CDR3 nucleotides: TGCGCCAGCAGCGTCAACGGACAGGGGCGAGATTTCGCCAATCAGCCCCAGCATTTT. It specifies CASSVNGQGRDFANQPQHF.